The source of this TCR beta chain is a study of blood T cells in healthy people across ages (dated by TCRdb to about 2015). Study-wide context: In model experiments, template switching captured about one uniquely barcoded TCR beta cDNA molecule for every two T cells. To avoid experimental bias, donors of different ages were spread randomly across the sequencing lanes. The study analyzed two additional independent replicas of 1 million unique cDNA reads from the same blood draw for two donors, one aged 18 to 30 and one aged 80 or older. The donors were divided into four age groups: young (average approximately 17 years), middle-aged (around 37), aged (approximately 62) and long-lived (around 87). The study measured age-related changes in TCR beta repertoire diversity using deep sequencing normalized with unique cDNA molecular identifiers.

The receptor library was made with 5' RACE. Instrument used: Illumina HiSeq 2500. The second PCR ran for roughly 7 to 12 cycles and used a J-beta primer mix along with a sample-barcoded 5' primer. A unique molecular identifier was introduced onto each TCR beta cDNA molecule by a template-switch 5' adaptor carrying 12 random nucleotides. Each sample yielded at least 2.5 million CDR3-containing paired-end reads. First-strand cDNA was synthesized from all RNA with the Mint cDNA synthesis kit, primed by a TRBC-specific oligonucleotide. Following uracil-DNA glycosylase treatment, all cDNA underwent a first 18-cycle PCR with the universal primers M1SS and BC2_uni_R. Regarding the original processing steps: For normalization, 1 million high-quality reads were randomly selected from each sample, with every read carrying a distinct molecular identifier. Reads with shared molecular identifiers were discarded instead of being binned into consensus sequences. MiTCR, set to a Q25 quality threshold and the strictest error-elimination algorithm, was used for CDR3 identification, clonotype clustering and error correction. A nonparametric unseen species model using Euler transformation provided a lower-bound estimate of total TCR beta diversity. Clones were called with MiXCR by TCRdb after fastp trimmed the public reads at Q25, and only in-frame beta chains were retained. Rows are unified per CDR3 protein, each entry keeping the most common DNA and genes. V and J calls and clone size were set by TCRdb, not the authors. Present in this sample are fewer than 1,000,000 distinct CDR3 sequences, about half of which were seen just once. The top ten clonotypes cover 15% to 20% of the sample.

Overall study results and their limits: Because donor CMV infection status was unknown, age-related changes in expanded clonotypes were potentially confounded. Observed TCR beta diversity per million T cells fell roughly linearly with age, and a significant reduction was already apparent by age about 38. Estimates of total diversity based on one million sequenced T cells were considered lower bounds and underestimates. Compared with the aged group, the long-lived group had more naive CD4+ T cells, fewer expanded clones and increased TCR diversity, a pattern suggesting age selection. Conclusive comparison of naive and antigen-experienced compartments was prevented by the profiling of bulk unsorted PBMCs. The percentage of naive T cells measured by flow cytometry correlated strongly with observed TCR beta diversity.

The CDR3 holds 12 amino acids from the cysteine to the phenylalanine. The DNA shown is the 36-base CDR3, in frame from base 1. The V end loses 3 bases and the J end loses 6 bases, and a stretch of 8 bases separates them. About this clonotype: Its antigen remains undetermined. No much larger clonotype is one base removed from it; base qualities were not supplied.

Systemically healthy Caucasian individuals from Russia, around 39 in total and aged about 6 to 95 years, were included as donors. About 10 milliliters of peripheral blood were collected from each donor into EDTA-treated Vacutainer tubes. PBMCs were isolated by Ficoll-Paque density-gradient centrifugation, with at least 6 million obtained per sample. Trizol reagent was used to extract total RNA from PBMCs, with at least 6 micrograms per sample. For every donor, an aliquot of PBMCs went through flow cytometry to measure the percentages of naive CD45RAhigh/CD27high T cells. The chain employs TRBV12-3 or TRBV12-4 and TRBJ1-1, with the D gene uncertain. The receptor comes from a man older than 75 in good health. The sequenced material came from blood. The sequence in DNA is TGTGCCAGCAGTTTGAATTGGGCTGAAGCTTTCTTT. It specifies CASSLNWAEAFF.